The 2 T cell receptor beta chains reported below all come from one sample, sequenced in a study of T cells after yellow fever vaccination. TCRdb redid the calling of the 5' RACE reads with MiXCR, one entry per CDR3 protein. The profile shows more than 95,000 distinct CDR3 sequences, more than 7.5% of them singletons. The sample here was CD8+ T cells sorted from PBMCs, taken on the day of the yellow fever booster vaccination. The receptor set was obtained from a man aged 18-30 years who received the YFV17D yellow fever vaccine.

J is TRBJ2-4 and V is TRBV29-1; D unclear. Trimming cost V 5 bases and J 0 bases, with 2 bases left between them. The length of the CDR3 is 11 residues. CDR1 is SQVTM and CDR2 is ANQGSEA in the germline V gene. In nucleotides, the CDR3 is TGCAGCGTTATAGCCAAAAACATTCAGTACTTC. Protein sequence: CSVIAKNIQYF. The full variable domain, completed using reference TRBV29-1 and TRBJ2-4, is SAVISQKPSRDICQRGTSLTIQCQVDSQVTMMFWYRQQPGQSLTLIATANQGSEATYESGFVIDKFPISRPNLTFSTLTVSNMSPEDSSIYLCSVIAKNIQYFGAGTRLSVL.

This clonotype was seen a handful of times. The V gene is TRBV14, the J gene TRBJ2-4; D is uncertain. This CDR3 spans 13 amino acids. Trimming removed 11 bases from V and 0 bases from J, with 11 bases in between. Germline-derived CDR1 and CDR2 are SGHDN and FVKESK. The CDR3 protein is CAQRELAKNIQYF. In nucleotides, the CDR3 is TGTGCCCAGCGAGAACTAGCCAAAAACATTCAGTACTTC.